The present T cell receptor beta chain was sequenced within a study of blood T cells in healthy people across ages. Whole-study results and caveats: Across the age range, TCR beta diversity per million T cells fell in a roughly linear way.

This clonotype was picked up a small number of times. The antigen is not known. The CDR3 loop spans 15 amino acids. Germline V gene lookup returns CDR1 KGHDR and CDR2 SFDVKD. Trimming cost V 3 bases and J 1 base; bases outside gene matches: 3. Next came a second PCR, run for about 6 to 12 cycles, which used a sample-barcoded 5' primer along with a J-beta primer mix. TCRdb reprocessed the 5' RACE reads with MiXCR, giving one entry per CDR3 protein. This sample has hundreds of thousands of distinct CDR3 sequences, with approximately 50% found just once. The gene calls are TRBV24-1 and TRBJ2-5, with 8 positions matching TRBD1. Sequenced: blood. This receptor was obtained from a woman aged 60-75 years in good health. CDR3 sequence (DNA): TGTGCCACCAGTGATCCGGGACAGGTCCAAGAGACCCAGTACTTC. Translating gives CATSDPGQVQETQYF.